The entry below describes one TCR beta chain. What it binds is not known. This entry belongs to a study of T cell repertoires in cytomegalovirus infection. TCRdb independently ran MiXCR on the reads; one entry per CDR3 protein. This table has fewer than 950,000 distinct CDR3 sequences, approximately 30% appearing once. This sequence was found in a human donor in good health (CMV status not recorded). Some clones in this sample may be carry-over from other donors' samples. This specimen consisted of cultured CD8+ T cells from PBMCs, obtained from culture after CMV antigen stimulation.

The CDR3 spells CASSFVVGANVLTF. In DNA form, the CDR3 reads TGTGCCAGCAGCTTTGTAGTTGGGGCCAACGTCCTGACTTTC. The chain is built from TRBV7-8 and TRBJ2-6; D gene uncertain. In germline, CDR1 is SGHVS, CDR2 FQNEAQ. CDR3 length: 14 residues. V lost 3 bases and J lost 3, with 6 bases in between.